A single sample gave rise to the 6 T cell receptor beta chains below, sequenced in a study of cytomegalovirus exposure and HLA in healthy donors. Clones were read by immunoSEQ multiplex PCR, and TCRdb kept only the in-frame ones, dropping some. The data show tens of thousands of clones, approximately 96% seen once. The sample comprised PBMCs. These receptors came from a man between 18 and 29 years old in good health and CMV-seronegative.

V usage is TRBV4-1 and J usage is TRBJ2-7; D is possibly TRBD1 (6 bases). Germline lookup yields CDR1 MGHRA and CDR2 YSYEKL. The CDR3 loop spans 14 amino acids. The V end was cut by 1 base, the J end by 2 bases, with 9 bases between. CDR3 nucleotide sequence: TGCGCCAGCAGCCAAGTGGACAGCCCCTACGAGCAGTACTTC. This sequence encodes CASSQVDSPYEQYF.

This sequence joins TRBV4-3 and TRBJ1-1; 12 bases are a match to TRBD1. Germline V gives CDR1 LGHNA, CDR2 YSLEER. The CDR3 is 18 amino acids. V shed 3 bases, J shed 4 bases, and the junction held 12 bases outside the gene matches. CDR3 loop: CASSHLLGQGAIGTEAFF. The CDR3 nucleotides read TGCGCCAGCAGCCACCTTTTGGGACAGGGGGCTATAGGCACTGAAGCTTTCTTT.

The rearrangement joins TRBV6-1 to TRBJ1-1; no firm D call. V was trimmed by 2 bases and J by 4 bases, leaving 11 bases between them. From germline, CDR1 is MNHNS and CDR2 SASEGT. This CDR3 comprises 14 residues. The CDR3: CASSEKSEGTEAFF. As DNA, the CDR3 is TGTGCCAGCAGTGAAAAAAGCGAGGGCACTGAAGCTTTCTTT.

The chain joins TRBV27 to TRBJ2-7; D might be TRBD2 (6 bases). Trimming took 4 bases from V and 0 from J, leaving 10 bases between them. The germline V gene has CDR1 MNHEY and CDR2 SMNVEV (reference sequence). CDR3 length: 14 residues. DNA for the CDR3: TGTGCCAGCAGTTCGGGACTGTTCTCCTACGAGCAGTACTTC. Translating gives CASSSGLFSYEQYF.

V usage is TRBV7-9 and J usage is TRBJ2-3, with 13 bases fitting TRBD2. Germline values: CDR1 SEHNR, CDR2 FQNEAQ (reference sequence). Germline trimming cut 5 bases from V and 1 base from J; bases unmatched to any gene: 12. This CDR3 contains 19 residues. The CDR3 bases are TGTGCCAGCAGCATATTACCGGGACTAGCGGGATCAGGCACAGATACGCAGTATTTT. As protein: CASSILPGLAGSGTDTQYF.

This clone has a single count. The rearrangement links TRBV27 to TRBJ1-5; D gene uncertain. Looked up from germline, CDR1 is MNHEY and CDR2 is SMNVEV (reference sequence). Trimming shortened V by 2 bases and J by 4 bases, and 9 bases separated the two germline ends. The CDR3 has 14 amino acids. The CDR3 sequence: CASSLGLENQPQHF. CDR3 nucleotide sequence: TGTGCCAGCAGTTTAGGGTTGGAGAATCAGCCCCAGCATTTT.